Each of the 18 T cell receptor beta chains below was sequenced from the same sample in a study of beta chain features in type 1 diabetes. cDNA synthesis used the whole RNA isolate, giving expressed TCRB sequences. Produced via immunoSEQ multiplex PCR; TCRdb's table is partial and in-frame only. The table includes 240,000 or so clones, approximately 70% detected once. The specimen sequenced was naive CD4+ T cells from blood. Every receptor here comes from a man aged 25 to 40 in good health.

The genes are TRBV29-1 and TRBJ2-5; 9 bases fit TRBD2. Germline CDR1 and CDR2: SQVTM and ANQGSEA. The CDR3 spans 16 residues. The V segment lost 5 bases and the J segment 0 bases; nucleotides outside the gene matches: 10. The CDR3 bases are TGCAGCGTTCAAACAATTAGCGGGAGATACCAAGAGACCCAGTACTTC. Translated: CSVQTISGRYQETQYF.

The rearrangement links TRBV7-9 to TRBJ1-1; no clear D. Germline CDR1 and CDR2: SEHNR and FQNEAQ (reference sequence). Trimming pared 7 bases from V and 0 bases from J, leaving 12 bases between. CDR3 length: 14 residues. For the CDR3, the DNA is TGTGCCAGCAACAGACGGGCGCTGAACACTGAAGCTTTCTTT. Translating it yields CASNRRALNTEAFF.

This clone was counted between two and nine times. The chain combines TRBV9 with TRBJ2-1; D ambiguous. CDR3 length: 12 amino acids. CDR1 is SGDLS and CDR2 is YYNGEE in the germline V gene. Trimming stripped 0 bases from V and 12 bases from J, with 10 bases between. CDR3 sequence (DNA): TGTGCCAGCAGCGTAGATGGATTGTGGCAGTTCTTC. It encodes CASSVDGLWQFF.

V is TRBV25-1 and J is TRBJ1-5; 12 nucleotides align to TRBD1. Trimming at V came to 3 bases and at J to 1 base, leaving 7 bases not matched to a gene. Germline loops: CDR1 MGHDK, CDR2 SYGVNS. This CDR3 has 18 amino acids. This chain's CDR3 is CASSESSGTGGSNQPQHF. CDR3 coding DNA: TGTGCCAGCAGTGAGTCCTCCGGGACAGGGGGCAGCAATCAGCCCCAGCATTTT.

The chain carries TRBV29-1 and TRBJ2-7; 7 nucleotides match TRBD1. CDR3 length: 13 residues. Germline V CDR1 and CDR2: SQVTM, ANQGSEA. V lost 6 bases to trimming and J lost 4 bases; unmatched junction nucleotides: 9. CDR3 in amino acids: CSVGTALEYEQYF. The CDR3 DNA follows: TGCAGCGTCGGGACAGCACTTGAGTACGAGCAGTACTTC.

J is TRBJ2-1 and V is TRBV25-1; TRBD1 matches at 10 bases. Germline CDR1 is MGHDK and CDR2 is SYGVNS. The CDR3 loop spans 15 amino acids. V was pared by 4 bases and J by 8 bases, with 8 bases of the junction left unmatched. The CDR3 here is CASSARDRGTYEQFF. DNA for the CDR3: TGTGCCAGCAGTGCCCGGGACAGGGGTACCTATGAGCAGTTCTTC. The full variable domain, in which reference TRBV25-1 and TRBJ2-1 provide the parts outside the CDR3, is EADIYQTPRYLVIGTGKKITLECSQTMGHDKMYWYQQDPGMELHLIHYSYGVNSTEKGDLSSESTVSRIRTEHFPLTLESARPSHTSQYLCASSARDRGTYEQFFGPGTRLTVL.

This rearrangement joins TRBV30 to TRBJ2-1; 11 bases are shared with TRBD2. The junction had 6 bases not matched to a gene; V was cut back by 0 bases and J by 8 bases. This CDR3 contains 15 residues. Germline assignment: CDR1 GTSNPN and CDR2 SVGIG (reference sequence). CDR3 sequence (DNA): TGTGCCTGGAGTGTACTAGCGGGGGTTAGGGATGAGCAGTTCTTC. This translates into CAWSVLAGVRDEQFF.

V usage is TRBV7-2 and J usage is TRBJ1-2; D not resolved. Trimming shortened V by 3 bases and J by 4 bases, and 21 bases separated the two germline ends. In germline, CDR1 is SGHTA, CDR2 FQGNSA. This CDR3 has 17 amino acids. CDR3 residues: CASSFPFLEGNFYGYTF. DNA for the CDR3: TGTGCCAGCAGCTTCCCCTTCTTGGAGGGAAACTTCTATGGCTACACCTTC.

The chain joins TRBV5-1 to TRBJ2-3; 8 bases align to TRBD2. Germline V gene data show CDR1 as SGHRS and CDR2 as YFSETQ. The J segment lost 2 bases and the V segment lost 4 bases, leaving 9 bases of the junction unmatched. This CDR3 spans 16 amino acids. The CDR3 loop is CASSGERGPHTDTQYF. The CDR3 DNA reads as TGCGCCAGCAGCGGGGAGCGGGGGCCCCACACAGATACGCAGTATTTT.

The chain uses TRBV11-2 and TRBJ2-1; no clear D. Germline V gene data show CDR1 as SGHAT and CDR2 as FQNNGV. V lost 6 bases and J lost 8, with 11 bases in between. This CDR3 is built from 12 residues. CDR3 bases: TGTGCCAGCAGATCTAGGATACATGAGCAGTTCTTC. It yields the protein CASRSRIHEQFF.

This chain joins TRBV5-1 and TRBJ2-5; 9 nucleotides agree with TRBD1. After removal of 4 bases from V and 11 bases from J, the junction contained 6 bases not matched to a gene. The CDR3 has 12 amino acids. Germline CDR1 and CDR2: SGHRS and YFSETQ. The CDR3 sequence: CASSPGTGPQYF. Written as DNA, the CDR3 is TGCGCCAGCAGCCCCGGGACAGGGCCTCAGTACTTC.

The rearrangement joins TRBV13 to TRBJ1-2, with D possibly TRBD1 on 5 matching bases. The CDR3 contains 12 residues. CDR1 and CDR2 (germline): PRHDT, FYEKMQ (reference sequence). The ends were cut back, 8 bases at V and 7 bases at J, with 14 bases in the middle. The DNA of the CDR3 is TGTGCCAGCCGAAAGGGACTAGCTGGCTACACCTTC. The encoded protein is CASRKGLAGYTF.

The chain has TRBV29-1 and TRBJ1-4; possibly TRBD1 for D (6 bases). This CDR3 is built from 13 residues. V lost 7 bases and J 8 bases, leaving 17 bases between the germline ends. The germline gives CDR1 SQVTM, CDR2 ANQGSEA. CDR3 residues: CSAGGQRAEKLFF. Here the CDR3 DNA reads TGCAGCGCCGGAGGACAGCGTGCGGAAAAACTGTTTTTT.

CDR3 loop: CASSPGAEYEQYF. CDR3 DNA sequence: TGTGCCAGCTCACCAGGAGCGGAATACGAGCAGTACTTC. This chain connects TRBV18 to TRBJ2-7, with D possibly being TRBD2 (5 bases). The CDR3 is 13 amino acids. The germline V gene has CDR1 KGHSH and CDR2 LQKENI. V was cut by 2 bases and J by 4 bases, with 9 bases left in between.

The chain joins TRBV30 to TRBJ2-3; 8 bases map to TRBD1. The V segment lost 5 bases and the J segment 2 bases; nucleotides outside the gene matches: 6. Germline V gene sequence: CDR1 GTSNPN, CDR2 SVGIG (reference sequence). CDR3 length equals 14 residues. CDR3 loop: CAWAYRGSTDTQYF. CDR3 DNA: TGTGCCTGGGCTTACAGGGGGTCCACAGATACGCAGTATTTT. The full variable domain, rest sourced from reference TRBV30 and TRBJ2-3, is SQTIHQWPATLVQPVGSPLSLECTVEGTSNPNLYWYRQAAGRGLQLLFYSVGIGQISSEVPQNLSASRPQDRQFILSSKKLLLSDSGFYLCAWAYRGSTDTQYFGPGTRLTVL.

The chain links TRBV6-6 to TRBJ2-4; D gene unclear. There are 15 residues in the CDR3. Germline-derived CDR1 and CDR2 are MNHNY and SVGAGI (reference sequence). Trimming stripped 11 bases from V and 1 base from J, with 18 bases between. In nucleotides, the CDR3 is TGTGCCTCTGGTGAAGAGAGTGCGGCCAAAAACATTCAGTACTTC. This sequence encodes CASGEESAAKNIQYF.

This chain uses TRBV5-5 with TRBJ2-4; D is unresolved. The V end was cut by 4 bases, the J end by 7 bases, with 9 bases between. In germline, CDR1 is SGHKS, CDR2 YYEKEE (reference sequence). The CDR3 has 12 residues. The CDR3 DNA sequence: TGTGCCAGCAGCCGCGTAGGGAACATTCAGTACTTC. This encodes CASSRVGNIQYF.

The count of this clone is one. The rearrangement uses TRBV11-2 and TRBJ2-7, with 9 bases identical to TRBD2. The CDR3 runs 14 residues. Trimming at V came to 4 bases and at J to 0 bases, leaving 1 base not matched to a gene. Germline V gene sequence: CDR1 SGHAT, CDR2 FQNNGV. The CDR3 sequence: CASSSGLASYEQYF. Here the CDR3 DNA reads TGTGCCAGCAGCTCGGGACTAGCCTCCTACGAGCAGTACTTC.